This TCR beta chain was captured in a study of beta chain features in type 1 diabetes. Across the whole study: The samples had roughly 110,000,000 sorted cells examined in all. Study-wide findings and caveats: For patients, the naive, central memory and Treg TCRB repertoires appeared more alike than for healthy donors. Type 1 diabetes patients had TCRB CDR3s that were shorter (moderately but significantly so) in all four CD4+ subsets.

Remarks on this clone: Its specificity is not known.

Trimming at V came to 5 bases and at J to 0 bases, leaving 3 bases not matched to a gene. This CDR3 has 15 amino acids. Germline values: CDR1 SEHNR, CDR2 FQNEAQ (reference sequence). cDNA synthesis used the whole RNA isolate, giving expressed TCRB sequences. Sequencing used immunoSEQ multiplex PCR; TCRdb keeps in-frame clones, though not all of them. The sample carries 120,000 to 150,000 clones, about 50% recorded once. The V and J genes are TRBV7-9 and TRBJ2-7; 11 bases are a match to TRBD2. The TCR comes from a man aged 18 to 30 in good health. Specimen: Tregs from blood. CDR3 coding DNA: TGTGCCAGCAGCCTCGGGACTAGCGGCTCCTACGAGCAGTACTTC. Its protein product is CASSLGTSGSYEQYF.